This TCR beta chain was recovered during a study of Ad26.COV2.S vaccination and SARS-CoV-2 variants. Details on this clone: What it recognizes is unknown.

Data came from immunoSEQ multiplex PCR; TCRdb stores just in-frame clones and leaves some out. The sample has 440,000 or so clones, 90% seen once. Notes on the study in general: Post-vaccination spike-specific CD8+ and CD4+ T cell responses reportedly had substantial breadth.

The treatment denotes: roughly 18 received Ad26.COV2.S at low or high dose, single or two shots; 5 received placebo; per-sample allocation not given. Collection of samples fell on day 63 after the first vaccine or placebo injection. The shot given was an Ad26 vector that makes Wuhan-strain SARS-CoV-2 spike. J lost 7 bases, V lost 0 bases, and 7 bases had no gene match. Germline assignment: CDR1 MNHEY and CDR2 SMNVEV (reference sequence). The CDR3 consists of 15 residues. The source was peripheral blood, collected in a trial of Ad26.COV2.S vaccine versus placebo. The chain has TRBV27 and TRBJ1-1; 8 bases map to TRBD1. The sequence was obtained from a person aged 18-65 years who received the Ad26.COV2.S COVID-19 vaccine or a placebo. The CDR3 spells CASSLSPDRADEAFF. The CDR3 bases are TGTGCCAGCAGTTTATCCCCGGACAGGGCCGATGAAGCTTTCTTT.